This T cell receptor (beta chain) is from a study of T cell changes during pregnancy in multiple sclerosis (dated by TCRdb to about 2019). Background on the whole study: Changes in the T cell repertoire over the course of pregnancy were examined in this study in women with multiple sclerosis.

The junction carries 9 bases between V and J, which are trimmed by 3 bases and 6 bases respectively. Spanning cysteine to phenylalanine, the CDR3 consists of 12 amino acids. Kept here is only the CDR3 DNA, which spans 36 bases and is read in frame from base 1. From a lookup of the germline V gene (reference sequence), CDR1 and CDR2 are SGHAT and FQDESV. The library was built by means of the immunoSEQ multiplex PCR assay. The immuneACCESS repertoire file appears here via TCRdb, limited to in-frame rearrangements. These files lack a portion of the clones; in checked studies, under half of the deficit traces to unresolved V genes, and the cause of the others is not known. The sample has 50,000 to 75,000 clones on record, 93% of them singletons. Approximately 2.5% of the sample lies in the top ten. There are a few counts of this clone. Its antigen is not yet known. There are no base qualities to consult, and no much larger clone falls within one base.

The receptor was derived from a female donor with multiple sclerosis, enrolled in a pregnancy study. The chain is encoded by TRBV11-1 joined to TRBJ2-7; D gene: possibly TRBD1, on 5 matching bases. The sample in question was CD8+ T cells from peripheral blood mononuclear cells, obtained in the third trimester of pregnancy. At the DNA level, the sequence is TGTGCCAGCAGCTTTATGGGGCCCGAGCAGTACTTC. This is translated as CASSFMGPEQYF.